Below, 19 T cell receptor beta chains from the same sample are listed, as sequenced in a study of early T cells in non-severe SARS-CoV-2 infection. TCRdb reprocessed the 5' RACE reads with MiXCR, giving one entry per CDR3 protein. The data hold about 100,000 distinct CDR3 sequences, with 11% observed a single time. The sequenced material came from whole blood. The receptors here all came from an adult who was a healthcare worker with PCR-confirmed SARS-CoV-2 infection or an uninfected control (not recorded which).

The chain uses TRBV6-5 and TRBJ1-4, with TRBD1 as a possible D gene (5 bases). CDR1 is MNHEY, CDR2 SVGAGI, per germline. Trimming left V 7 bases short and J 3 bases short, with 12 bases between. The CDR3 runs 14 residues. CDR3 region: CASTIGGANEKLFF. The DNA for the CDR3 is TGTGCCAGCACCATTGGAGGGGCTAATGAAAAACTGTTTTTT.

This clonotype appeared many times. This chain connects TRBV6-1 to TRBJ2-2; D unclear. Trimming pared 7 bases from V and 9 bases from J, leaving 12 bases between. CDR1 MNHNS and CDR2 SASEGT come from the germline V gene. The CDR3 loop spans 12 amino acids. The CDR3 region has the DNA TGTGCCAGCACTCTCTTCCCCCGGGAGCTGTTTTTT. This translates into CASTLFPRELFF.

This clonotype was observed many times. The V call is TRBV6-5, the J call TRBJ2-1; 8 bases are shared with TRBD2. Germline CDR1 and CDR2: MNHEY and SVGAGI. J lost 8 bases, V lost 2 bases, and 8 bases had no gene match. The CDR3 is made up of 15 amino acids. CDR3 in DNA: TGTGCCAGCAGTTACGGTGGGACTAGTAGCTATGAGCAGTTCTTC. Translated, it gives CASSYGGTSSYEQFF.

CDR3 loop: CASSDALGYEQYF. Here the CDR3 DNA reads TGTGCCAGCAGCGACGCCTTGGGGTACGAGCAGTACTTC. The chain joins TRBV7-2 to TRBJ2-7; D is unclear. V gave up 5 bases and J gave up 4 bases, with 12 bases separating them. Germline lookup yields CDR1 SGHTA and CDR2 FQGNSA. The CDR3 extends over 13 amino acids.

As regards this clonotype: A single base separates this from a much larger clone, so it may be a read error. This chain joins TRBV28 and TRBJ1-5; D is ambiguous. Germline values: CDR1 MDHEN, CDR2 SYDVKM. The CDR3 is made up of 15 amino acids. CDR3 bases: TGTGCCAGCAATCGGGCAGTAGAATTCAATCAGCCCCCGCATTTT. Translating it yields CASNRAVEFNQPPHF.

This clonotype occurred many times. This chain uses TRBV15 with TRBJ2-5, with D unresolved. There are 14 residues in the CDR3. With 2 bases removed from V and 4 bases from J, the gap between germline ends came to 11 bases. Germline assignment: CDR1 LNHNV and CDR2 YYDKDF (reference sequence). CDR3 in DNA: TGTGCCACCAGCAGATCCAACCCCCCAGAGACCCAGTACTTC. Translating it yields CATSRSNPPETQYF.

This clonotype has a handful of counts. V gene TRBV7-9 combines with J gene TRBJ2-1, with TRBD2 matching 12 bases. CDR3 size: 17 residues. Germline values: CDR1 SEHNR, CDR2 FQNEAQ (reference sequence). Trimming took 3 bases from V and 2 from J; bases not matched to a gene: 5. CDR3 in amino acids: CASSLRTSGNTYNEQFF. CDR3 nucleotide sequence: TGTGCCAGCAGCTTGAGGACTAGCGGGAATACCTACAATGAGCAGTTCTTC. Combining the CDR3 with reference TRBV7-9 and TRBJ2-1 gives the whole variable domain DTGVSQNPRHKITKRGQNVTFRCDPISEHNRLYWYRQTLGQGPEFLTYFQNEAQLEKSRLLSDRFSAERPKGSFSTLEIQRTEQGDSAMYLCASSLRTSGNTYNEQFFGPGTRLTVL.

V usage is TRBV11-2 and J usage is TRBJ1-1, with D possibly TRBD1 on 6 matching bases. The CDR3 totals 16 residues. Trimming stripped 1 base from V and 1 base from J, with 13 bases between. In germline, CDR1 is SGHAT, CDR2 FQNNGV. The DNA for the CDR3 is TGTGCCAGCAGCTTAGGCAGGGGACGAGCGAACACTGAAGCTTTCTTT. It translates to CASSLGRGRANTEAFF. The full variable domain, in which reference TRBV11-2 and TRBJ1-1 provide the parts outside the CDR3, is EAGVAQSPRYKIIEKRQSVAFWCNPISGHATLYWYQQILGQGPKLLIQFQNNGVVDDSQLPKDRFSAERLKGVDSTLKIQPAKLEDSAVYLCASSLGRGRANTEAFFGQGTRLTVV.

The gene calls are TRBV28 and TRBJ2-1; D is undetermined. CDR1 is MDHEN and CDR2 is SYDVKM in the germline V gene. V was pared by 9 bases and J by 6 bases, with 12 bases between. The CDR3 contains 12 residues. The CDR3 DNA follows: TGTGCCAGTCTCGACCCTTTCAATGAGCAGTTCTTC. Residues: CASLDPFNEQFF.

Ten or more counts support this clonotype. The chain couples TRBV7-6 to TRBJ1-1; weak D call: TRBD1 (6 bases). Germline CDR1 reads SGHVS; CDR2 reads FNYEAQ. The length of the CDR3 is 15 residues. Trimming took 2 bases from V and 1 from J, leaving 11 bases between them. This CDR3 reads CASSLNPGANTEAFF. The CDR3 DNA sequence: TGTGCCAGCAGCTTAAATCCGGGGGCGAACACTGAAGCTTTCTTT.

CDR3 amino acids: CASRELAGYNEQFF. CDR3 nucleotides: TGTGCCAGCCGTGAACTAGCGGGGTACAATGAGCAGTTCTTC. The rearrangement links TRBV6-2 or TRBV6-3 to TRBJ2-1; 10 nucleotides agree with TRBD2. Germline CDR1 and CDR2: MNHEY and SVGEGT. The J segment lost 4 bases and the V segment lost 8 bases, leaving 5 bases of the junction unmatched. CDR3 length: 14 residues.

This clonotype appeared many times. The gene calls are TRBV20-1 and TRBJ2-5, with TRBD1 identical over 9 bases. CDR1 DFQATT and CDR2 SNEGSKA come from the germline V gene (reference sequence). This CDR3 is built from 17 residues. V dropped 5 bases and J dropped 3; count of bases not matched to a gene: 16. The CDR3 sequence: CSAPPPTGTGNEETQYF. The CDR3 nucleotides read TGCAGTGCTCCCCCTCCTACCGGGACAGGGAATGAAGAGACCCAGTACTTC.

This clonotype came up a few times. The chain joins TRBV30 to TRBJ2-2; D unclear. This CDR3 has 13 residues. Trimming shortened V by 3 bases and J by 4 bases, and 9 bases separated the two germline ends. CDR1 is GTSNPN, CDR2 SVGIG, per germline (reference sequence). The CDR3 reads CAWRGLGTGELFF. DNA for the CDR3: TGTGCCTGGAGGGGCCTCGGCACCGGGGAGCTGTTTTTT.

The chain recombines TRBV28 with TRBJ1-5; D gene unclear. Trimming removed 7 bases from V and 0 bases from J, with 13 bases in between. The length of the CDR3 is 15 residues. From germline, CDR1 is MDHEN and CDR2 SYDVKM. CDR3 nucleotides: TGTGCCAGCACCCCTTTTCGTGGTAGCAATCAGCCCCAGCATTTT. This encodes CASTPFRGSNQPQHF.

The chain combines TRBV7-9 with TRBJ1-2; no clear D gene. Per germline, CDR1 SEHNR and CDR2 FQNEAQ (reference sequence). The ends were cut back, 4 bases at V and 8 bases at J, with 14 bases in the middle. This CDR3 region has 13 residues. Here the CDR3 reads CASSSGEVDGYTF. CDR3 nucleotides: TGTGCCAGCAGCTCCGGAGAGGTCGACGGCTACACCTTC. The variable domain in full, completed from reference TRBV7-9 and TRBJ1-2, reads DTGVSQNPRHKITKRGQNVTFRCDPISEHNRLYWYRQTLGQGPEFLTYFQNEAQLEKSRLLSDRFSAERPKGSFSTLEIQRTEQGDSAMYLCASSSGEVDGYTFGSGTRLTVV.

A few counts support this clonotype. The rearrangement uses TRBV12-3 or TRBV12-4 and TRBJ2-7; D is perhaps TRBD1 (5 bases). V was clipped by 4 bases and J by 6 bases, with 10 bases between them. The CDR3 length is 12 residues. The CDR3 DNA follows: TGTGCCAGCAGTTCTAGGGGATTCGAGCAGTACTTC. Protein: CASSSRGFEQYF.

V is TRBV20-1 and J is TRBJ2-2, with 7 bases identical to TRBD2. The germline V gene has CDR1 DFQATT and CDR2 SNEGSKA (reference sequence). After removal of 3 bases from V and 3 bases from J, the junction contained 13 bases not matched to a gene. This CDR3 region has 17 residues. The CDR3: CSARSSSGGKDTGELFF. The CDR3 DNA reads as TGCAGTGCTAGGTCATCCTCGGGAGGAAAGGACACCGGGGAGCTGTTTTTT.

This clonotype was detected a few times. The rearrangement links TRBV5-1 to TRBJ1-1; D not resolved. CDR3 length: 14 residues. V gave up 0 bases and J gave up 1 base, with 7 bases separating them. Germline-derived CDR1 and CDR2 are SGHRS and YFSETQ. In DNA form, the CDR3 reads TGCGCCAGCAGCTTGGAAACCCCGAACACTGAAGCTTTCTTT. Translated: CASSLETPNTEAFF.

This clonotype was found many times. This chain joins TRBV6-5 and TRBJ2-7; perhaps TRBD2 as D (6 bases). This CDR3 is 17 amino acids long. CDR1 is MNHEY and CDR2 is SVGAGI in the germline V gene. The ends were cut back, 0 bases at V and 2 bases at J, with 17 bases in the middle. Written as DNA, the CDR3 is TGTGCCAGCAGTTACTCTTCATATCGGGAGTCGGCCTACGAGCAGTACTTC. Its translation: CASSYSSYRESAYEQYF.